The rows below give T cell receptor beta chains drawn from one sample of a study of blood T cell repertoires in COVID-19. Some clones are missing from TCRdb's copy, which holds only in-frame ones; the method was immunoSEQ multiplex PCR. The table shows under 120,000 clones, with approximately 84% occurring only once. Sample: peripheral blood. These receptors were taken from a human donor in a cohort sampled during active COVID-19. Each CDR3 is given with its conserved first and last residue. A D gene is named only where the DNA matches it firmly. Rows give clone size only sometimes, using once, few, many, or a class for an expanded clone.

j_gene | d_gene | abundance | v_gene | CDR3aa | CDR3nt
TRBJ1-1 | NA | NA | TRBV24-1 | CATSDFLGTKGAFF | TGTGCCACCAGTGATTTTCTTGGGACAAAAGGAGCTTTCTTT
TRBJ2-3 | TRBD2 | NA | TRBV20-1 | CSASPGSGNTDTQYF | TGCAGTGCTAGTCCCGGGAGCGGGAACACAGATACGCAGTATTTT
TRBJ1-2 | NA | NA | TRBV12-2 | CASRLGGSQGANYGYTF | TGTGCAAGTCGCTTAGGGGGTTCACAGGGGGCGAACTATGGCTACACCTTC
TRBJ1-1 | TRBD1 | NA | TRBV19 | CASSIMFGQDMNTEAFF | TGTGCCAGTAGTATAATGTTTGGACAGGACATGAACACTGAAGCTTTCTTT
TRBJ2-3 | TRBD2 | once | TRBV3-1/TRBV3-2 | CASSLTSGGVDTQYF | TGTGCCAGCAGCCTGACTAGCGGGGGGGTAGATACGCAGTATTTT
TRBJ2-3 | NA | NA | TRBV2 | CASEPGLTDTQYF | TGTGCCAGCGAGCCGGGTCTTACAGATACGCAGTATTTT
TRBJ2-3 | TRBD1 | NA | TRBV19 | CASSINRGHDTQYF | TGTGCCAGTAGTATCAACAGGGGGCACGATACGCAGTATTTT
TRBJ2-1 | NA | NA | TRBV2 | CASSLIDNEQFF | TGTGCCAGCAGTCTAATAGACAATGAGCAGTTCTTC
TRBJ1-2 | TRBD1 | NA | TRBV27 | CASSRNGAGGYGYTF | TGTGCCAGCAGTCGAAACGGGGCAGGGGGCTATGGCTACACCTTC
TRBJ2-2 | NA | NA | TRBV3-1/TRBV3-2 | CASNPTGPANTGELFF | TGTGCCAGCAACCCGACAGGCCCCGCGAACACCGGGGAGCTGTTTTTT
TRBJ1-5 | TRBD1 | NA | TRBV18 | CASSPQGQGGQPQHF | TGTGCCAGCTCACCCCAGGGACAGGGTGGGCAGCCCCAGCATTTT
TRBJ2-3 | NA | NA | TRBV6-6 | CASTLATPDTQYF | TGTGCCAGCACCCTAGCGACCCCCGATACGCAGTATTTT
TRBJ2-7 | TRBD2 | NA | TRBV7-9 | CASSPNSGDYEQYF | TGTGCCAGCAGCCCAAACAGCGGGGACTACGAGCAGTACTTC
TRBJ2-7 | NA | NA | TRBV3-1/TRBV3-2 | CASSQSPPPTEPYEQYF | TGTGCCAGCAGCCAGAGCCCCCCTCCGACAGAGCCCTACGAGCAGTACTTC
TRBJ2-6 | TRBD2 | NA | TRBV11-2 | CASELAMGVYHSGANVLTF | TGTGCCAGCGAACTAGCGATGGGGGTATACCACTCTGGGGCCAACGTCCTGACTTTC
TRBJ1-4 | NA | NA | TRBV15 | CATSSYRAANEKLFF | TGTGCCACCAGCAGCTACAGGGCCGCTAATGAAAAACTGTTTTTT
TRBJ2-3 | NA | NA | TRBV9 | CASSFLGTADTQYF | TGTGCCAGCAGCTTCCTCGGGACTGCAGATACGCAGTATTTT
TRBJ1-1 | NA | NA | TRBV2 | CASSAMTGYTEAFF | TGTGCCAGCAGTGCAATGACGGGATACACTGAAGCTTTCTTT
TRBJ2-5 | TRBD1 | NA | TRBV5-1 | CASSIQGGETQYF | TGCGCCAGCAGCATACAGGGGGGAGAGACCCAGTACTTC
TRBJ1-1 | TRBD1 | NA | TRBV6-5 | CASSYDRGRSTEAFF | TGTGCCAGCAGTTACGACAGGGGGCGAAGCACTGAAGCTTTCTTT
TRBJ2-1 | TRBD1 | NA | TRBV5-1 | CASSLGFRTGSYEQFF | TGCGCCAGCAGCTTGGGCTTCCGGACAGGGAGCTATGAGCAGTTCTTC
TRBJ2-7 | NA | NA | TRBV9 | CASGPAGRGEQYF | TGTGCCAGCGGGCCTGCGGGCCGCGGCGAGCAGTACTTC
TRBJ1-1 | TRBD1 | once | TRBV2 | CASSEQGAVNTEAFF | TGTGCCAGCAGTGAACAGGGGGCCGTGAACACTGAAGCTTTCTTT
TRBJ1-2 | TRBD1 | NA | TRBV7-9 | CASSVTGTGAYGYTF | TGTGCCAGCAGCGTTACCGGGACAGGGGCCTATGGCTACACCTTC
TRBJ1-1 | TRBD1 | NA | TRBV24-1 | CATSDSGQGDTEAFF | TGTGCCACCAGTGATTCGGGACAGGGGGACACTGAAGCTTTCTTT
TRBJ1-6 | NA | NA | TRBV7-3 | CASSLSPGLGSPLHF | TGTGCCAGCAGCTTAAGTCCGGGGTTGGGTTCACCCCTCCACTTT
TRBJ2-3 | NA | few | TRBV7-2 | CASSLNSGDTQYF | TGTGCCAGCAGCTTAAATAGTGGTGATACGCAGTATTTT
TRBJ2-5 | TRBD1 | NA | TRBV5-1 | CASGAGGAEGETQYF | TGCGCCAGCGGAGCAGGGGGCGCGGAGGGAGAGACCCAGTACTTC
TRBJ2-2 | NA | once | TRBV10-3 | CAIGGGGLGTGELFF | TGTGCCATCGGGGGGGGCGGACTCGGCACCGGGGAGCTGTTTTTT
TRBJ1-1 | NA | NA | TRBV4-1 | CASSQAVGGAFF | TGCGCCAGCAGCCAAGCAGTGGGAGGAGCTTTCTTT
TRBJ1-1 | NA | few | TRBV11-2 | CASSYRAEAFF | TGTGCCAGCAGCTACAGAGCTGAAGCTTTCTTT
TRBJ1-2 | NA | once | TRBV2 | CASSEIRQGKSGYTF | TGTGCCAGCAGTGAAATTAGGCAGGGGAAGTCTGGCTACACCTTC
TRBJ2-2 | TRBD2 | NA | TRBV24-1 | CATSLPGRGSGELFF | TGTGCCACCAGTTTGCCAGGGAGGGGATCCGGGGAGCTGTTTTTT
TRBJ2-1 | TRBD2 | NA | TRBV7-2 | CASSPRGFTSGGLHNEQFF | TGTGCCAGCAGCCCTCGGGGGTTCACTAGCGGGGGGCTCCACAATGAGCAGTTCTTC
TRBJ2-7 | NA | NA | TRBV10-3 | CAISESASGGIYEQYF | TGTGCCATCAGTGAGTCCGCCTCGGGGGGCATCTACGAGCAGTACTTC
TRBJ2-2 | NA | NA | TRBV18 | CASSPPTGAPGELFF | TGTGCCAGCTCACCACCCACTGGGGCGCCCGGGGAGCTGTTTTTT
TRBJ2-5 | TRBD2 | once | TRBV14 | CASSQGLAGAVETQYF | TGTGCCAGCAGCCAAGGACTAGCGGGAGCAGTGGAGACCCAGTACTTC
TRBJ2-5 | TRBD2 | NA | TRBV5-1 | CASSQGTTQETQYF | TGCGCCAGCAGCCAAGGGACTACCCAAGAGACCCAGTACTTC
TRBJ2-2 | NA | NA | TRBV27 | CASSLLGRGNTGELFF | TGTGCCAGCAGTTTATTGGGGCGGGGGAACACCGGGGAGCTGTTTTTT
TRBJ1-2 | NA | once | TRBV3-1/TRBV3-2 | CASSQELGHPNYGYTF | TGTGCCAGCAGCCAAGAGTTAGGACATCCTAACTATGGCTACACCTTC
TRBJ1-1 | NA | NA | TRBV6-5 | CASSSNRDLNTEAFF | TGTGCCAGCAGTTCCAACAGGGACCTGAACACTGAAGCTTTCTTT
TRBJ1-4 | NA | NA | TRBV11-2 | CASSLTAQGNEKLFF | TGTGCCAGCAGCTTAACGGCACAGGGTAATGAAAAACTGTTTTTT
TRBJ2-7 | NA | NA | TRBV12-3/TRBV12-4 | CASSSPPASEQYF | TGTGCCAGCAGTTCCCCTCCCGCGAGCGAGCAGTACTTC
TRBJ2-7 | TRBD1 | few | TRBV7-9 | CASSQGTGTPYEQYF | TGTGCCAGCAGCCAGGGGACAGGGACCCCCTACGAGCAGTACTTC
TRBJ2-1 | TRBD2 | NA | TRBV2 | CASSDLTSGSNEQFF | TGTGCCAGCAGTGATTTGACTAGCGGGAGCAATGAGCAGTTCTTC
TRBJ1-1 | NA | NA | TRBV6-5 | CASSSTPMNTEAFF | TGTGCCAGCAGCTCGACACCTATGAACACTGAAGCTTTCTTT
TRBJ2-5 | NA | NA | TRBV7-7 | CASSLMRPGTGQETQYF | TGTGCTAGCAGCTTGATGCGGCCCGGGACTGGACAAGAGACCCAGTACTTC
TRBJ2-1 | TRBD2 | NA | TRBV5-6 | CASSPRDYISNEQFF | TGTGCCAGCAGCCCTAGGGACTATATTAGCAATGAGCAGTTCTTC
TRBJ2-2 | NA | NA | TRBV3-1/TRBV3-2 | CASSQVGGNTGELFF | TGTGCCAGCAGCCAAGTTGGAGGGAACACCGGGGAGCTGTTTTTT
TRBJ2-3 | TRBD1 | NA | TRBV7-6 | CASSPEYRGRIYF | TGTGCCAGCAGCCCGGAGTACAGGGGGCGCATTTATTTT
TRBJ2-2 | NA | NA | TRBV29-1 | CSVEKPGELFF | TGCAGCGTTGAAAAGCCCGGGGAGCTGTTTTTT
TRBJ1-1 | NA | once | TRBV12-3/TRBV12-4 | CASTSRGNTEAFF | TGTGCCAGCACCTCCAGGGGTAACACTGAAGCTTTCTTT